This is a list of T cell receptor beta chains from one sample in a study of T cell repertoires in cytomegalovirus infection. Via MiXCR, TCRdb re-called the reads, giving one row per CDR3 protein. This sample has approximately 910,000 distinct CDR3 sequences; under 40% occur once, and the top ten carry 10% to 15%. These receptors are not linked to any known antigen. Sequencing used cultured CD8+ T cells from PBMCs, obtained from culture after CMV antigen stimulation. These receptors came from a human donor in good health (CMV status not recorded). Some clones in this sample may be carry-over from other donors' samples. CDR3s include the opening cysteine and the closing phenylalanine or tryptophan. Fields, in order: J gene, V gene, D gene, clone size, CDR3 DNA, CDR3 protein. D genes are given only for firm matches. Only part of the rows carry a size: once, few, many, or a class if the clone is expanded.

TRBJ2-1,TRBV2,NA,few,TGTGCCAGCACATCACAGGAGAAATACAATGAGCAGTTCTTC,CASTSQEKYNEQFF
TRBJ2-7,TRBV19,TRBD1,NA,TGTGCCAGTAGTATAGGGGACAGTAGGTACGAGCAGTACTTC,CASSIGDSRYEQYF
TRBJ2-6,TRBV2,NA,NA,TGTGCCAGCAAGACAGTAGTCCCTGGGGCCAACGTCCTGACTTTC,CASKTVVPGANVLTF
TRBJ2-2,TRBV5-6,TRBD1,NA,TGTGCCAGCAGCGCAACCGGGACAGGGGTCGCCGGGGAGCTGTTTTTT,CASSATGTGVAGELFF
TRBJ1-2,TRBV12-3/TRBV12-4,NA,few,TGTGCCAGCAGTTTAGCGCTAACGAAGGCATATGGCTACACCTTC,CASSLALTKAYGYTF
TRBJ2-3,TRBV7-3,NA,many,TGTGCCAGCAGCTCCGGGACCAAGATTACAGATACGCAGTATTTT,CASSSGTKITDTQYF
TRBJ1-1,TRBV6-2/TRBV6-3,TRBD1,many,TGTGCCAGCAGTCCCACCCGGACAGGACAAGTGATCGCTGAAGCTTTCTTT,CASSPTRTGQVIAEAFF
TRBJ2-1,TRBV14,TRBD1,NA,TGTGCCAGCAGCCAAACCGGGACAGGGCGCGGCGAGCAGTTCTTC,CASSQTGTGRGEQFF
TRBJ2-3,TRBV7-2,TRBD2,many,TGTGCCAGCAGCTTAGTTCCTAGCGGGGGGGCGTGGGATACGCAGTATTTT,CASSLVPSGGAWDTQYF
TRBJ2-7,TRBV7-2,NA,many,TGTGCCAGCAGCCCGGAGGGCTACGAGCAGTACTTC,CASSPEGYEQYF
TRBJ1-4,TRBV7-2,TRBD1,NA,TGTGCCAGCAGCTTAGGGGACAGATCGGTGACACTTAATGAAAAACTGTTTTTT,CASSLGDRSVTLNEKLFF
TRBJ1-5,TRBV28,NA,many,TGTGCCAGCACCCCGGGGTACAATCAGCCCCAGCATTTT,CASTPGYNQPQHF
TRBJ2-7,TRBV7-2,NA,many,TGTGCCAGCAGCTCGGCTATCTCGTACGAGCAGTACTTC,CASSSAISYEQYF
TRBJ1-2,TRBV12-3/TRBV12-4,NA,NA,TGTGCCAGCAGTTTTGGGAGTCTCTATGGCTACACCTTC,CASSFGSLYGYTF
TRBJ2-3,TRBV7-3,TRBD2,many,TGTGCCAGCAGCTCTAGCGGGGGGTCTGGAGATACGCAGTATTTT,CASSSSGGSGDTQYF
TRBJ1-4,TRBV15,NA,NA,TGTGCCACCAGCACTCCGAGAGGGCGTCCTGAAAAACTGTTTTTT,CATSTPRGRPEKLFF
TRBJ2-7,TRBV7-2,NA,many,TGTGCCAGCAGCTTAGCGCCCGAGCAGTACTTC,CASSLAPEQYF
TRBJ2-1,TRBV18,NA,few,TGTGCCAGCTCACTTCGGACAGAGGGCTATGAGCAGTTCTTC,CASSLRTEGYEQFF
TRBJ2-3,TRBV4-1,TRBD2,once,TGTGCCAGCAGCCAACTAGCGGGGGGGTACACAGATACGCAGTATTTT,CASSQLAGGYTDTQYF
TRBJ2-7,TRBV7-9,NA,few,TGTGCCAGCAGCCCATCAGGGAATCCCTACGAGCAGTACTTC,CASSPSGNPYEQYF
TRBJ1-1,TRBV12-3/TRBV12-4,TRBD1,many,TGTGCCAGCAGCGCGACAGGGGGGAACACTGAAGCTTTCTTT,CASSATGGNTEAFF
TRBJ2-1,TRBV7-2,TRBD2,few,TGTGCCAGCAGCCCAGCCCTAGCGGCGCCTCGGAATGAGCAGTTCTTC,CASSPALAAPRNEQFF
TRBJ2-7,TRBV4-1,NA,NA,TGTGCCAGCAGGGGGACTAGCTCCTACGAGCAGTACTTC,CASRGTSSYEQYF
TRBJ2-1,TRBV5-1,NA,NA,TGCGCCAGCAGCCCGGGCGCAGGACTTCACACCTACAATGAGCAGTTCTTC,CASSPGAGLHTYNEQFF
TRBJ2-3,TRBV5-8,TRBD2,NA,TGTGCCAGCAGCTTGTTCTGGGGGGGAGACGGCACAGATACGCAGTATTTT,CASSLFWGGDGTDTQYF
TRBJ2-2,TRBV7-2,NA,many,TGTGCCAGCAGCTTAGTTTACCGGAGGTCGGAAACCGGGGAGCTGTTTTTT,CASSLVYRRSETGELFF
TRBJ2-1,TRBV7-6,NA,NA,TGTGCCAGCAGCACATCAAAACGACTAGGTTTCGGCGAGCAGTTCTTC,CASSTSKRLGFGEQFF
TRBJ2-1,TRBV20-1,TRBD2,NA,TGCAGTGCTAGAGGACGAGGGACTAGCGGGGGGCTGGAGTTCTTC,CSARGRGTSGGLEFF
TRBJ1-2,TRBV6-2/TRBV6-3,NA,few,TGTGCCAGCAGTTCCACCCTCGGCCGAGATGGCTACACCTTC,CASSSTLGRDGYTF
TRBJ2-2,TRBV7-9,NA,NA,TGTGCCAGCAGCCCCGAACTAAAATGGAACGGGGAGCTGTTTTTT,CASSPELKWNGELFF
TRBJ2-4,TRBV10-3,TRBD1,NA,TGTGCCATCAGTGAGTCGGGACAGGACCCTAAAAACATTCAGTACTTC,CAISESGQDPKNIQYF
TRBJ1-1,TRBV4-2,NA,few,TGTGCCAGCAGCCAGGAAGGTTTGGACACTGAAGCTTTCTTT,CASSQEGLDTEAFF
TRBJ2-1,TRBV6-6,NA,NA,TGTGCCAGCAGTTACGTACGGGGAACATTTTACAATGAGCAGTTCTTC,CASSYVRGTFYNEQFF
TRBJ2-2,TRBV9,NA,NA,TGTGCCAGCAGCGGCGACTATATCCCCACCGGGGAGCTGTTTTTT,CASSGDYIPTGELFF
TRBJ1-4,TRBV7-9,NA,many,TGTGCCAGCAGCCCCCCGGTAGGGGGTGAAAAACTGTTTTTT,CASSPPVGGEKLFF
TRBJ1-1,TRBV7-6,TRBD1,NA,TGTGCCAGCAGTCGAGGGGGCAGGGTGGGAAACACTGACGCTTTCTTT,CASSRGGRVGNTDAFF
TRBJ2-1,TRBV20-1,NA,few,TGCAGTGCCCTCGGAAGGAGTGCAGGGGGGACCTACAATGAGCAGTTCTTC,CSALGRSAGGTYNEQFF
TRBJ2-2,TRBV4-3,TRBD1,NA,TGCGCCAGCGGACAGGGAGAGTACAGGTTGGATACCGGGGAGCTGTTTTTT,CASGQGEYRLDTGELFF
TRBJ1-5,TRBV9,NA,many,TGTGCCAGCAGCGCCTGGGACGGTTCCAATCAGCCCCAGCATTTT,CASSAWDGSNQPQHF
TRBJ2-1,TRBV5-6,NA,NA,TGTGCCAGCAGCTGGAGACAGTTCAATGAGCAGTTCTTC,CASSWRQFNEQFF
TRBJ1-2,TRBV27,NA,NA,TGTGCCAGCAGTTTATCCCGGACTGCCAGGCACACCTTC,CASSLSRTARHTF
TRBJ2-2,TRBV29-1,TRBD2,NA,TGCAGCGTGGCTTCAGCGGGGTTGTACACCGGGGAGCTGTTTTTT,CSVASAGLYTGELFF
TRBJ2-3,TRBV7-2,TRBD2,NA,TGTGCCAGCAGCTTACCTAGCGGGGGGGCTGGCACAGATACGCAGTATTTT,CASSLPSGGAGTDTQYF
TRBJ1-3,TRBV7-3,NA,few,TGTGCCAGCAGCTTAATTGGGGGCGGCTCTGGAAACACCATATATTTT,CASSLIGGGSGNTIYF
TRBJ2-5,TRBV12-3/TRBV12-4,TRBD2,few,TGTGCCAGCACCCATATAGCGGGGCTCCAAGAGACCCAGTACTTC,CASTHIAGLQETQYF
TRBJ1-6,TRBV9,TRBD1,few,TGTGCCAGCAGTACCGGGACAGGTTATTCACCCCTCCACTTT,CASSTGTGYSPLHF
TRBJ2-7,TRBV25-1,TRBD1,NA,TGTGCCAGCACCGCTACGAGGGGGCAATACTACGAGCAGTACTTC,CASTATRGQYYEQYF
TRBJ1-1,TRBV6-1,NA,few,TGTGCCAGCAGTTGGGGTAGGGGGAACACTGAAGCTTTCTTT,CASSWGRGNTEAFF
TRBJ1-1,TRBV2,NA,NA,TGTGCCAGCACTCCTCCGACAGACTTCGAAGCTTTCTTT,CASTPPTDFEAFF
TRBJ1-5,TRBV5-1,NA,NA,TGCGCCAGTTGCGGGGGCCATAGCAATCAGCCCCAGCATTTT,CASCGGHSNQPQHF
TRBJ2-1,TRBV7-9,TRBD2,NA,TGTGCCAGCAACACGGCTAGCGGACACAATGAGCAGTTCTTC,CASNTASGHNEQFF
TRBJ2-1,TRBV6-1,NA,few,TGTGCCAGCAGTGAATTTAGCCATGAGCAGTTCTTC,CASSEFSHEQFF
TRBJ1-5,TRBV20-1,NA,few,TGCAGTGCTAGGGATGGGGCAGGGCGGGGGCAGCCCCAGCATTTT,CSARDGAGRGQPQHF